This T cell receptor (beta chain) was captured by sequencing in a study of blood T cell repertoires in COVID-19. Whole-study context: The United States, Italy and Spain supplied acute and convalescent COVID-19 samples. PBMCs, B-cell-depleted T cells, or T cells provided the cDNA or gDNA that made up the material.

Trimming pared 4 bases from V and 0 bases from J, leaving 12 bases between. The CDR3 runs 15 residues. CDR1 SGHAT and CDR2 FQNNGV come from the germline V gene. The table came from immunoSEQ multiplex PCR; TCRdb's copy has only in-frame clones and leaves some out. Of 200,000 to 250,000 clones listed, approximately 83% are singletons. The TCR sequence derives from a woman in her thirties who had recovered from COVID-19. The sample taken for sequencing was peripheral blood. The V and J genes are TRBV11-2 and TRBJ1-1; tentatively, D is TRBD1 (5 bases). CDR3 DNA: TGTGCCAGCAGCTACTCAGGGTTTTTGAACACTGAAGCTTTCTTT. It codes for CASSYSGFLNTEAFF.